Reported below is one TCR beta chain. Authors' data handling: Filtering differed, since immunoSEQ gave only junction sequences and no quality scores. Clones were read by immunoSEQ multiplex PCR, and TCRdb kept only the in-frame ones, dropping some. V, J and clone size derive from that table, while D and trimming were established from the DNA sequence. This sample has around 650,000 clones, with about 95% found just once. CD45RO-negative, CCR7-selected cells formed the naive CD8 fraction, which excluded terminally differentiated effector memory CD45RA+ cells. Healthy adults negative for HIV, lacking recent acute infections or vaccinations, served as donors. The sample belongs to a study of shared clonotypes between healthy human individuals. For the study at large: Donors had three CD4 naive, three CD4 memory, two CD8 naive and one CD8 memory plate apiece.

CDR3 length: 16 residues. Trimming at V came to 11 bases and at J to 4 bases, leaving 19 bases not matched to a gene. CDR1 is MDHEN and CDR2 is SYDVKM in the germline V gene. This TCR was recovered from a woman in her 30s in good health. The V and J genes are TRBV28 and TRBJ2-7; 8 nucleotides line up with TRBD2. Input material: naive CD8+ T cells sorted from blood. The DNA of the CDR3 is TGTGCCGTCGAGGAACAACGAGCGGGAGTAGCGTACGAGCAGTACTTC. This gives the protein CAVEEQRAGVAYEQYF.